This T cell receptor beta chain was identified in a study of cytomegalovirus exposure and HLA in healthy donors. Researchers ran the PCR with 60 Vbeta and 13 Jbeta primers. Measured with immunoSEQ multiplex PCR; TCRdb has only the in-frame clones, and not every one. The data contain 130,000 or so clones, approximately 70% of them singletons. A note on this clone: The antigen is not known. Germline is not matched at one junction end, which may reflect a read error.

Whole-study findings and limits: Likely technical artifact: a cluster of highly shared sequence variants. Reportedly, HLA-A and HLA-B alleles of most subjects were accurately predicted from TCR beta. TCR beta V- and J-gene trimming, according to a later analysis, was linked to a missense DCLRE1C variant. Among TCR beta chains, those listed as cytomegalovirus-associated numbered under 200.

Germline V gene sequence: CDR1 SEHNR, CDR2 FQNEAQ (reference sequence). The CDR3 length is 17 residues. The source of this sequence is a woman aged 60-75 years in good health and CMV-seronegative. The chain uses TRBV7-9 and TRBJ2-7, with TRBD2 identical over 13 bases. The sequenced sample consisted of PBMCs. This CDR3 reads CSSSPFPGLAGVYEQYF. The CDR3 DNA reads TGTTCCAGCAGCCCTTTTCCCGGACTAGCGGGGGTCTACGAGCAGTACTTC.